Shown below are 17 T cell receptor beta chains from a single sample sequenced in a study of vaccination and CD4 T cells after COVID-19. The time point here: late sampling 161 to 241 days after vaccination in three convalescent patients. A single record per CDR3 protein comes from TCRdb applying MiXCR to the PCR reads. The profile shows some 40,000 distinct CDR3 sequences, around 39% of them singletons. The source material was CD4+ T cells from blood, sampled about 7 months after SARS-CoV-2 vaccination. These receptor sequences come from a human donor who had recovered from COVID-19.

J is TRBJ2-1 and V is TRBV6-2 or TRBV6-3; D remains unclear. Germline V gene data show CDR1 as MNHEY and CDR2 as SVGEGT. Trimming left V 7 bases short and J 6 bases short, with 10 bases between. The CDR3 runs 12 residues. The CDR3 sequence is CASNTRLNEQFF. CDR3 in DNA: TGTGCCAGCAACACAAGACTCAATGAGCAGTTCTTC.

V is TRBV20-1 and J is TRBJ2-5, with D unresolved. This CDR3 contains 13 residues. Germline V gene data show CDR1 as DFQATT and CDR2 as SNEGSKA (reference sequence). Deletions cut 6 bases from V and 1 base from J, with 12 bases between. The CDR3 coding sequence is TGCAGTGCCCCTCGGGCGTCCCAAGAGACCCAGTACTTC. This sequence encodes CSAPRASQETQYF.

About this clonotype itself: Mismatch with germline at one junction end may stem from a read error. The chain couples TRBV7-8 to TRBJ1-2, with 8 nucleotides matching TRBD1. There are 12 residues in the CDR3. Germline values: CDR1 SGHVS, CDR2 FQNEAQ. The CDR3 DNA reads TGTGCCAGCAGCTTAGGGGACAGGACTCTCTTCTTC. This sequence encodes CASSLGDRTLFF.

This clonotype has just a few counts. The rearrangement joins TRBV6-1 to TRBJ1-1; D remains ambiguous. Germline V CDR1 and CDR2: MNHNS, SASEGT. The length of the CDR3 is 14 residues. V was shortened by 2 bases and J by 1 base, with 8 bases between the two germline ends. The CDR3 nucleotides are TGTGCCAGCAGTGAATTCCCCCGGAACACTGAAGCTTTCTTT. Translation gives CASSEFPRNTEAFF.

V usage is TRBV20-1 and J usage is TRBJ2-4, with D perhaps TRBD1 (5 bases). Germline lookup yields CDR1 DFQATT and CDR2 SNEGSKA (reference sequence). V was clipped by 0 bases and J by 4 bases, with 13 bases between them. CDR3 length: 15 amino acids. CDR3 sequence: CSARDSAGQKNIQYF. CDR3 in DNA: TGCAGTGCTAGAGATTCGGCAGGGCAAAAAAACATTCAGTACTTC.

This chain links TRBV20-1 with TRBJ2-3, with TRBD2 matching over 8 bases. The CDR3 contains 15 residues. V trimming: 3 bases; J trimming: 0 bases; junction bases outside the gene matches: 5. CDR1 and CDR2 from the germline V gene are DFQATT and SNEGSKA (reference sequence). CDR3 DNA: TGCAGTGCTAGGCTACTAGCGGAAAGCACAGATACGCAGTATTTT. This encodes CSARLLAESTDTQYF.

V usage is TRBV4-2 and J usage is TRBJ2-2; D possibly corresponds to TRBD2 (5 bases). Germline-derived CDR1 and CDR2 are LGHNA and YNFKEQ. Trimming cost V 0 bases and J 1 base, with 9 bases left between them. This CDR3 is built from 16 residues. CDR3 protein: CASSQDFSVNTGELFF. The CDR3 DNA sequence: TGTGCCAGCAGCCAAGATTTTAGCGTGAACACCGGGGAGCTGTTTTTT.

The chain carries TRBV2 and TRBJ2-1; D is ambiguous. This CDR3 is built from 12 residues. The V end lost 5 bases, the J end lost 13 bases, and 15 bases lay between the germline ends. Germline lookup yields CDR1 SNHLY and CDR2 FYNNEI. CDR3 sequence: CASSQEELPQFF. CDR3 bases: TGTGCCAGCAGTCAAGAGGAACTTCCTCAGTTCTTC.

The chain is built from TRBV28 and TRBJ1-2; the D gene is possibly TRBD1 (6 bases). Trimming removed 3 bases at V and 8 bases at J, with 19 bases between. Per germline, CDR1 MDHEN and CDR2 SYDVKM. The CDR3 is 15 amino acids. CDR3 sequence reads: CASSFGLLGGRGYTF. The CDR3 nucleotides read TGTGCCAGCAGTTTTGGGCTATTAGGGGGTCGCGGCTACACCTTC.

This chain links TRBV20-1 with TRBJ1-1, with TRBD1 matching 10 bases. V was clipped by 4 bases and J by 6 bases; unmatched bases: 11. Germline V gene data show CDR1 as DFQATT and CDR2 as SNEGSKA (reference sequence). The CDR3 sequence is 15 residues long. CDR3: CSATLSGTGVSEAFF. Here the CDR3 DNA reads TGCAGTGCTACCCTTTCCGGGACAGGGGTCTCTGAAGCTTTCTTT.

The genes are TRBV6-2 or TRBV6-3 and TRBJ2-2, with 8 bases that match TRBD2. The CDR3 consists of 15 residues. Germline trimming cut 5 bases from V and 3 bases from J; bases unmatched to any gene: 5. Germline values: CDR1 MNHEY, CDR2 SVGEGT. This CDR3 is CASSPQREYTGELFF. The CDR3 coding sequence is TGTGCCAGCAGTCCCCAGCGGGAGTACACCGGGGAGCTGTTTTTT.

The chain is built from TRBV20-1 and TRBJ2-1; TRBD2 matches at 15 bases. This CDR3 is 15 amino acids long. The germline gives CDR1 DFQATT, CDR2 SNEGSKA (reference sequence). J gave up 7 bases and V 6 bases, and 7 bases lay outside the gene matches. The CDR3 DNA follows: TGCAGTGCGGTAGTCGGGACTAGCGGGAGGAATGAGCAGTTCTTC. Translated: CSAVVGTSGRNEQFF.

By share, this clonotype counts as medium-sized. The rearrangement joins TRBV6-2 or TRBV6-3 to TRBJ2-3; weak D call: TRBD2 (5 bases). The CDR3 has 14 residues. Trimming took 0 bases from V and 5 from J, leaving 9 bases between them. The germline CDR1 and CDR2 sequences are MNHEY and SVGEGT. CDR3 sequence (DNA): TGTGCCAGCAGTTACTCGAGTGAGGGAGATACGCAGTATTTT. As protein: CASSYSSEGDTQYF.

The V and J genes are TRBV19 and TRBJ1-2; D is possibly TRBD1 (5 bases). The V end was cut by 2 bases, the J end by 5 bases, with 9 bases between. This CDR3 is built from 13 residues. Germline CDR1 reads LNHDA; CDR2 reads SQIVND (reference sequence). CDR3 protein: CASSIPGPYGYTF. In DNA form, the CDR3 reads TGTGCCAGTAGTATACCGGGACCTTATGGCTACACCTTC.

The rearrangement links TRBV20-1 to TRBJ2-5; D is undetermined. CDR1 is DFQATT and CDR2 is SNEGSKA in the germline V gene (reference sequence). There are 12 residues in the CDR3. The V end lost 3 bases, the J end lost 5 bases, and 10 bases lay between the germline ends. CDR3 DNA sequence: TGCAGTGCTAGCGGCGCCCGGGAGACCCAGTACTTC. It codes for CSASGARETQYF.

The table lists this clonotype with a few counts. V and J are TRBV28 and TRBJ2-7; tentative D call: TRBD2 (5 bases). This CDR3 comprises 13 residues. V dropped 2 bases and J dropped 5 bases, with 10 bases sitting between them. Germline CDR1 is MDHEN and CDR2 is SYDVKM. The CDR3 here is CASSLRGLNEQYF. The CDR3 nucleotides read TGTGCCAGCAGTTTACGGGGTTTGAACGAGCAGTACTTC.

The sample holds one count of this clonotype. The chain is built from TRBV4-2 and TRBJ1-1; D unresolved. Trimming shortened V by 1 base and J by 3 bases, and 18 bases separated the two germline ends. The CDR3 runs 17 residues. CDR1 and CDR2 (germline): LGHNA, YNFKEQ. The CDR3 coding sequence is TGTGCCAGCAGCCAAGCGCAAGGGTCGGGAAGATACACTGAAGCTTTCTTT. Its translation is CASSQAQGSGRYTEAFF.